This T cell receptor beta chain was retrieved from a study of Ad26.COV2.S vaccination and SARS-CoV-2 variants. Study observations and caveats: Possibly, TCR breadth and depth analyses underestimated total T cell responses. Compared with placebo recipients, vaccine recipients had higher spike-specific TCR breadth.

V lost 0 bases to trimming and J lost 16 bases, with 15 bases between them. Germline V CDR1 and CDR2: MNHEY, SVGAGI. This CDR3 is 13 amino acids long. Treatment reported: 19 received Ad26.COV2.S at low or high dose, single or two shots; about 5 received placebo; per-sample allocation not given. Day 63 after the first injection of vaccine or placebo was the sampling time. Aged 18-55 years, donor was enrolled in Boston in about 2020. In the case of this clone: Antigen specificity is unknown.

TCRdb keeps only in-frame clones here, not all; method: immunoSEQ multiplex PCR. The sample carries approximately 480,000 clones, roughly 87% recorded once. The sequencing used peripheral blood, collected in a trial of Ad26.COV2.S vaccine versus placebo. The chain combines TRBV6-5 with TRBJ1-4, with no clear D. This TCR was sampled from a person aged 18-60 years who received the Ad26.COV2.S COVID-19 vaccine or a placebo. This CDR3 reads CASSYSRAGTEFF. CDR3 DNA: TGTGCCAGCAGTTACTCGAGGGCAGGAACAGAGTTTTTT.